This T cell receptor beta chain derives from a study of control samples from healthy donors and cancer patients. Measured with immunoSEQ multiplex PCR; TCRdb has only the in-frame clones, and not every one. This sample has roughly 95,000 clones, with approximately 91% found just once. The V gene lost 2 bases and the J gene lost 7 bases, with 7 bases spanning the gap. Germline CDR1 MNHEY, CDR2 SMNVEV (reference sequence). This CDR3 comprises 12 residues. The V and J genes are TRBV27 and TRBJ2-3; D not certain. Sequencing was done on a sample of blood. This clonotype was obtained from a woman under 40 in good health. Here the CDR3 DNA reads TGTGCCAGCAGTTTAAATGGGAATACGCAGTATTTT. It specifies CASSLNGNTQYF.